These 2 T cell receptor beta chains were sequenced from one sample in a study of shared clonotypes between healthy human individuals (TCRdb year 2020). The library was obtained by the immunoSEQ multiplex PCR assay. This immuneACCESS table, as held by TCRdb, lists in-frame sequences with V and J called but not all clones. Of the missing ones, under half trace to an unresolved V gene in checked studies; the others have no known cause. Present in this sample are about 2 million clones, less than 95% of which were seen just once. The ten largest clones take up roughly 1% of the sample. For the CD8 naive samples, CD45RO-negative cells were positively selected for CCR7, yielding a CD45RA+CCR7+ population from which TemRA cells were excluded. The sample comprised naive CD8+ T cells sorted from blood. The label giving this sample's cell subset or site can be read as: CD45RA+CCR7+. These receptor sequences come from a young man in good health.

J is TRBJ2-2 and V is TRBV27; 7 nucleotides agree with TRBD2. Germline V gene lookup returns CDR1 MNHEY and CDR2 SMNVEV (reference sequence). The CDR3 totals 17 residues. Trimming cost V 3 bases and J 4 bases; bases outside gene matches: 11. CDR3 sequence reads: CASSFLRAGEGTGELFF. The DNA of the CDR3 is TGTGCCAGCAGTTTCCTGCGGGCGGGAGAGGGCACCGGGGAGCTGTTTTTT.

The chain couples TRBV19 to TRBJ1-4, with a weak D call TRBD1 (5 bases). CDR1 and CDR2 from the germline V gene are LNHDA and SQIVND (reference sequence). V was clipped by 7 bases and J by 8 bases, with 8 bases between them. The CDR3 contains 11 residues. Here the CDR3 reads CASTAGEKLFF. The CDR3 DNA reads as TGTGCCAGTACCGCAGGGGAAAAACTGTTTTTT.